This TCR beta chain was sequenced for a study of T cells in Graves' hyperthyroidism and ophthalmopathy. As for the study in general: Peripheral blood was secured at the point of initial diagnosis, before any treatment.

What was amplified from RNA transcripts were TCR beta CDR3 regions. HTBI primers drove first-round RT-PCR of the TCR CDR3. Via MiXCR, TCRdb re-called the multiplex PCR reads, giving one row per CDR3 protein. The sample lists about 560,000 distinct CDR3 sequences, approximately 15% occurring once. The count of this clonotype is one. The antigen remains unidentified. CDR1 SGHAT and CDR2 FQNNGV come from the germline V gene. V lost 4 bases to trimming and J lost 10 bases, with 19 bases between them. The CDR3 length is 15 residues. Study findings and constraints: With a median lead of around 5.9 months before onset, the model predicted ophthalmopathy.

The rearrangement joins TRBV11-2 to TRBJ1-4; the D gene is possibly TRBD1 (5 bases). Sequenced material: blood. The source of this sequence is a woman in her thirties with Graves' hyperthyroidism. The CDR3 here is CASSSGRGSAGKLFF. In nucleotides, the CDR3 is TGTGCCAGCAGCTCAGGTCGGGGCTCCGCTGGAAAACTGTTTTTT.